This is a list of T cell receptor beta chains from one sample in a study of CD8 T cells in ankylosing spondylitis. TCRdb re-called the 5' RACE reads with MiXCR, one entry per CDR3 protein. The sample lists hundreds of thousands of distinct CDR3 sequences; 25% to 30% were seen once. Sequencing used blood, either unsorted or a sorted T cell fraction (not recorded which). Receptors were obtained from a male donor with ankylosing spondylitis. Both conserved end residues are trimmed from each CDR3. The order of the fields is V gene, CDR3 protein.

>TRBV5-1
ASRTAETQY
>TRBV24-1
ATSARTSGGHNEQF
>TRBV6-1
ASTRTGFGEQF
>TRBV5-1
ASSITGEMNTEAF
>TRBV20-1
SARTGGVYEQY
>TRBV20-1
SPSGRRYEQY
>TRBV5-1
ASSLGRGSSYNEQF
>TRBV6-1
ASGTLGQPQH
>TRBV27
ASGRGRGNTEAF
>TRBV6-1
ASRSSRSSYNEQF
>TRBV7-2
ASSLALAGDGTEAF
>TRBV5-1
ASSRQGVGNEQF
>TRBV20-1
SAKQGPSTDTQY
>TRBV5-1
ASSLRAHNTGELF
>TRBV2
ASSERNLAGGPNEQY
>TRBV29-1
SISGSDTQY
>TRBV5-6
ASSPLRPSGANVLT
>TRBV2
ASSLSSASYNEQF
>TRBV20-1
SAVQGANTGELF
>TRBV10-3
AISTGTDYGYT
>TRBV30
AWSAGDGLNTEAF
>TRBV4-2
ASSQGSYTGELF
>TRBV12-3/TRBV12-4
ASSLSQFSYNEQF
>TRBV25-1
ASSEAGGKDEQF
>TRBV3-1
ASSRNGLERNEQF
>TRBV5-1
ASSFERSSYNEQF
>TRBV7-2
ASRSRAASTDTQY
>TRBV4-1
ASSQGDRGRQKLF
>TRBV10-1
ASSESRRGVANTEAF
>TRBV3-1
ASSRPGSEAF
>TRBV25-1
ASSGGTGGKRTGELF
>TRBV12-3/TRBV12-4
ASSPGQTQY
>TRBV18
ASSPGLLADEQY
>TRBV20-1
SAPRQGAETGELF
>TRBV12-3/TRBV12-4
ASLRLAGEVGELF
>TRBV7-2
ASSRNGQSYGYT
>TRBV5-1
ASYGVNTEAF
>TRBV10-3
AISVQVEGEQF
>TRBV20-1
SASGTARANTEAF
>TRBV3-1
ASSQQGLNNEQF
>TRBV7-9
ASSPGQVNEKLF
>TRBV20-1
SAQDGFSTDTQY
>TRBV27
ASSLETSPTYNEQF
>TRBV5-1
ASSEDAGANVLT
>TRBV29-1
SVRTGGDEQY
>TRBV20-1
SAGGDSNQPQH
>TRBV12-3/TRBV12-4
ASYGQGGTGELF
>TRBV2
ASSEVSQETQY
>TRBV20-1
CASPTGGPNQPQH
>TRBV5-8
ASSFARSPSGNTIY
>TRBV5-5
ASGLADQETQY
>TRBV6-1
ASTGRGANTEAF
>TRBV12-3/TRBV12-4
ASRLNGAEETQY
>TRBV12-5
ASGPTGYNEQF
>TRBV3-1
ASSQGRGNEQY
>TRBV20-1
SAPVVANYGYT
>TRBV24-1
ATSLGGGDNEQF
>TRBV28
ASSSRRDYTYNEQF
>TRBV5-1
ASSLTQHADTQY